These T cell receptor beta chains were read from a single sample in a study of cytomegalovirus exposure and HLA in healthy donors. Only in-frame clones appear in the TCRdb table, and some are missing; sequencing was by immunoSEQ multiplex PCR. The table includes 200,000 to 250,000 clones, around 86% detected once. Sequenced sample: PBMCs. These receptors were collected from a woman younger than 30 in good health and CMV-seropositive. CDR3s include the opening cysteine and the closing phenylalanine or tryptophan. D genes are given only for firm matches. Part of the rows lack a size; the others show once, few, many or a class for expanded clones.

>-|TRBJ2-1|13|-|TRBV9
CASSSHRPGEQFF
TGTGCCAGCAGCTCCCACCGCCCAGGTGAGCAGTTCTTC
>-|TRBJ2-5|14|-|TRBV9
CASSVSSGVETQYF
TGTGCCAGCAGCGTCTCGAGTGGTGTCGAGACCCAGTACTTC
>-|TRBJ2-7|13|TRBD1|TRBV27
CASGGQGVNEQYF
TGTGCCAGCGGGGGACAGGGGGTAAATGAGCAGTACTTC
>-|TRBJ1-1|15|TRBD1|TRBV19
CASTDRGKGNTEAFF
TGTGCCAGCACCGACAGGGGCAAGGGGAACACTGAAGCTTTCTTT
>-|TRBJ1-5|15|-|TRBV27
CASSSRGGSNQPQHF
TGTGCCAGCAGCTCGAGAGGGGGAAGCAATCAGCCCCAGCATTTT
>-|TRBJ1-2|14|-|TRBV7-9
CASSLAGAVNGYTF
TGTGCCAGCAGCTTAGCGGGGGCAGTAAATGGCTACACCTTC
>-|TRBJ2-3|13|-|TRBV4-1
CASSEHNTDTQYF
TGCGCCAGCAGCGAACATAACACAGATACGCAGTATTTT
>-|TRBJ1-2|14|TRBD1|TRBV5-1
CASSDDRGIYGYTF
TGCGCCAGCAGCGACGACAGGGGGATTTATGGCTACACCTTC
>-|TRBJ1-1|14|-|TRBV5-1
CASSPGQRNTEAFF
TGCGCCAGCAGCCCAGGACAGAGGAACACTGAAGCTTTCTTT
>-|TRBJ2-7|15|TRBD1|TRBV9
CASSASGTGGNEQYF
TGTGCCAGCAGCGCTTCCGGGACAGGGGGCAACGAGCAGTACTTC
>-|TRBJ2-7|14|TRBD1|TRBV30
CAWRNPGQSYEQYF
TGTGCCTGGAGGAACCCGGGACAGTCCTACGAGCAGTACTTC
>-|TRBJ2-1|16|TRBD1|TRBV19
CASSRRQGDSYNEQFF
TGTGCCAGTAGTCGCCGACAGGGGGACTCCTACAATGAGCAGTTCTTC
>-|TRBJ2-7|13|-|TRBV7-6
CASSLARGYEQYF
TGTGCCAGCAGCTTAGCGCGCGGGTACGAGCAGTACTTC
>-|TRBJ2-1|17|TRBD2|TRBV7-8
CASSLNRWRGRNNEQFF
TGTGCCAGCAGCTTAAACCGGTGGCGCGGGAGAAACAATGAGCAGTTCTTC
>-|TRBJ1-1|11|TRBD1|TRBV20-1
CSSTGVTEAFF
TGCAGCTCGACAGGGGTGACTGAAGCTTTCTTT
>-|TRBJ2-1|13|TRBD2|TRBV6-1
CASRGLRFDEQFF
TGTGCCAGCAGGGGACTACGCTTCGATGAGCAGTTCTTC
>once|TRBJ2-1|11|-|TRBV30
CAWSVELEQFF
TGTGCCTGGAGTGTAGAACTTGAGCAGTTCTTC
>-|TRBJ1-5|15|-|TRBV28
CASSLGRGSNQPQHF
TGTGCCAGCAGTTTAGGCAGAGGGAGCAATCAGCCCCAGCATTTT
>-|TRBJ1-2|16|-|TRBV5-1
CASSLASGRDHYGYTF
TGCGCCAGCAGCTTGGCCTCGGGGCGGGACCACTATGGCTACACCTTC
>-|TRBJ1-5|14|TRBD1|TRBV29-1
CSVQTGSSNQPQHF
TGCAGCGTTCAGACAGGGTCTAGCAATCAGCCCCAGCATTTT
>-|TRBJ2-3|19|-|TRBV7-8
CASSPPLVSYQWVTDTQYF
TGTGCCAGCAGCCCCCCACTAGTATCCTATCAGTGGGTCACAGATACGCAGTATTTT
>-|TRBJ2-7|16|TRBD1|TRBV5-6
CASTTPTGQGTYEQYF
TGTGCCAGCACCACCCCCACGGGACAGGGGACCTACGAGCAGTACTTC
>-|TRBJ2-7|14|-|TRBV7-7
CASSFHGAWDEQYF
TGTGCCAGCAGCTTCCATGGAGCGTGGGACGAGCAGTACTTC
>-|TRBJ2-7|16|TRBD2|TRBV27
CASMELKNSGNDEQYF
TGTGCCAGCATGGAACTAAAGAATAGCGGGAATGACGAGCAGTACTTC
>-|TRBJ2-7|13|-|TRBV27
CASSLQGSYEQYF
TGTGCCAGCAGTTTACAGGGGTCCTACGAGCAGTACTTC
>-|TRBJ1-1|12|-|TRBV29-1
CSVGQVNTEAFF
TGCAGCGTTGGACAGGTGAACACTGAAGCTTTCTTT
>-|TRBJ1-3|15|-|TRBV6-6
CASSYSSPSGNTIYF
TGTGCCAGCAGTTACTCGTCCCCATCTGGAAACACCATATATTTT
>-|TRBJ1-1|14|TRBD1|TRBV6-1
CASTTDRGLGEAFF
TGTGCCAGCACTACCGACAGGGGGCTAGGTGAAGCTTTCTTT
>-|TRBJ2-7|15|-|TRBV19
CASSMVDSDSYEQYF
TGTGCCAGTAGTATGGTTGATAGCGACTCCTACGAGCAGTACTTC
>-|TRBJ1-5|19|TRBD1|TRBV19
CASTPWGTGEPQLNQPQHF
TGTGCCAGTACCCCCTGGGGGACAGGGGAACCACAGCTCAATCAGCCCCAGCATTTT
>-|TRBJ2-1|12|-|TRBV27
CASSPTRDEQFF
TGTGCCAGCAGCCCTACCAGGGATGAGCAGTTCTTC
>once|TRBJ2-7|13|TRBD2|TRBV7-7
CASSPGGSYEQYF
TGTGCTAGCAGCCCGGGGGGTTCCTACGAGCAGTACTTC
>-|TRBJ2-1|15|TRBD2|TRBV11-2
CASSRGVAGDFEQFF
TGTGCCAGCAGCCGGGGGGTAGCGGGAGATTTTGAGCAGTTCTTC
>-|TRBJ2-2|16|TRBD1|TRBV10-3
CAISDLGTANTGELFF
TGTGCCATCAGCGACCTGGGGACAGCGAACACCGGGGAGCTGTTTTTT
>few|TRBJ2-1|14|-|TRBV10-3
CAISPSSSYNEQFF
TGTGCCATCAGCCCGTCGAGCTCCTACAATGAGCAGTTCTTC
>-|TRBJ2-1|15|TRBD2|TRBV6-4
CASSVTSGKGNEQFF
TGTGCCAGCAGTGTGACTAGCGGGAAAGGGAATGAGCAGTTCTTC
>few|TRBJ2-5|13|-|TRBV5-1
CASSFEASETQYF
TGCGCCAGCAGCTTTGAGGCCAGTGAGACCCAGTACTTC
>-|TRBJ2-5|13|-|TRBV6-1
CASRTTSQETQYF
TGTGCCAGCAGAACCACTTCCCAAGAGACCCAGTACTTC
>-|TRBJ2-7|15|TRBD2|TRBV7-3
CASSLGLASAYEQYF
TGTGCCAGCAGCCTGGGACTAGCGTCCGCCTACGAGCAGTACTTC
>-|TRBJ1-5|14|-|TRBV6-5
CASSSQVGNSEQHF
TGTGCCAGCAGTTCTCAAGTCGGGAACAGCGAGCAGCATTTT
>-|TRBJ1-2|16|TRBD1|TRBV28
CASSLTPGQSIYGYTF
TGTGCCAGCAGTCTAACACCGGGACAGAGTATCTATGGCTACACCTTC
>-|TRBJ1-5|16|TRBD1|TRBV7-8
CASSLQGAGTNQPQHF
TGTGCCAGCAGCTTACAGGGGGCTGGGACCAATCAGCCCCAGCATTTT
>-|TRBJ2-5|15|TRBD2|TRBV30
CAWSAGGAGRETQYF
TGTGCCTGGAGTGCTGGGGGAGCGGGAAGAGAGACCCAGTACTTC
>-|TRBJ1-1|12|TRBD1|TRBV6-5
CATIQGFTEAFF
TGTGCCACCATACAGGGGTTCACTGAAGCTTTCTTT
>-|TRBJ2-1|16|TRBD2|TRBV5-4
CASTTDPSGLGREQFF
TGTGCCAGCACCACGGACCCTAGCGGACTCGGGAGGGAGCAGTTCTTC
>-|TRBJ2-1|14|TRBD1|TRBV27
CASKTGTGVDEQFF
TGTGCCAGCAAAACCGGGACAGGGGTCGATGAGCAGTTCTTC
>once|TRBJ1-1|13|-|TRBV29-1
CSLETGENTEAFF
TGCAGCCTTGAAACCGGGGAGAACACTGAAGCTTTCTTT
>-|TRBJ2-2|15|-|TRBV7-9
CASSPGTRNTGELFF
TGTGCCAGCAGCCCTGGGACAAGGAACACCGGGGAGCTGTTTTTT
>-|TRBJ1-5|14|TRBD1|TRBV6-5
CATRMGQGNQPQHF
TGTGCCACCAGAATGGGACAGGGCAATCAGCCCCAGCATTTT
>-|TRBJ1-1|14|-|TRBV9
CASSVSEMNTEAFF
TGTGCCAGCAGCGTGAGCGAGATGAACACTGAAGCTTTCTTT
>-|TRBJ2-7|12|TRBD1|TRBV2
CASSVGQSLRNF
TGTGCCAGCAGCGTGGGACAGTCCTTAAGGAACTTC
>-|TRBJ2-7|18|TRBD2|TRBV11-2
CASSLERERGLASYEQYF
TGTGCCAGCAGCTTAGAGAGGGAGCGGGGACTAGCTTCCTACGAGCAGTACTTC
>-|TRBJ2-1|13|-|TRBV5-6
CASSLGRGYEQFF
TGTGCCAGCAGCTTGGGAAGAGGATATGAGCAGTTCTTC
>-|TRBJ2-2|13|-|TRBV7-3
CASSLGNHGELFF
TGTGCCAGCAGCTTAGGCAACCACGGGGAGCTGTTTTTT
>-|TRBJ2-1|15|-|TRBV12-5
CASGWGLAAYNEQFF
TGTGCTAGTGGTTGGGGGCTAGCGGCATACAATGAGCAGTTCTTC
>-|TRBJ1-2|15|-|TRBV6-1
CATTIRFTAPYGYTF
TGTGCCACTACCATCCGTTTTACCGCGCCCTATGGCTACACCTTC
>-|TRBJ1-1|15|-|TRBV14
CASKLPGTLNTEAFF
TGTGCCAGCAAGCTGCCCGGGACACTGAACACTGAAGCTTTCTTT